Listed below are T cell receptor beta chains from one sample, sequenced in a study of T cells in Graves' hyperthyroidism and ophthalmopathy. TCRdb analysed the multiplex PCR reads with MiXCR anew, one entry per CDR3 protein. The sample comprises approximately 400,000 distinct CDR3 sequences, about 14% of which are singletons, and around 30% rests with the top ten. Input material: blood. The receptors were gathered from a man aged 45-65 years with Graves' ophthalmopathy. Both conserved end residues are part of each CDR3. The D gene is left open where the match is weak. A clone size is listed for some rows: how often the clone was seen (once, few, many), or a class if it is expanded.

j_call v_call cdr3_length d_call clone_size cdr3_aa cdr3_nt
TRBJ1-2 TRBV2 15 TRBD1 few CASTSWAGGVYGYTF TGTGCCAGCACCTCCTGGGCAGGGGGCGTCTATGGCTACACCTTC
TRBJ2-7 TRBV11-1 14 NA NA CASSPGAGLYEQYF TGTGCCAGCAGTCCTGGGGCGGGACTCTACGAGCAGTACTTC
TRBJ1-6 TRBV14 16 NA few CASSNTVQGRNSPLHF TGTGCCAGCAGCAACACTGTCCAGGGGCGAAATTCACCCCTCCACTTT
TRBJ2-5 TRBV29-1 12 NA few CSVATGQETQYF TGCAGCGTCGCGACGGGCCAAGAGACCCAGTACTTC
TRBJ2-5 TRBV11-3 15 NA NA CASSQEGRGEETQYF TGTGCCAGCAGCCAGGAGGGCCGAGGAGAAGAGACCCAGTACTTC
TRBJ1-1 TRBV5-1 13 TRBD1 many CASTRDREGGAFF TGCGCCAGCACCCGGGACAGGGAAGGAGGCGCTTTCTTT
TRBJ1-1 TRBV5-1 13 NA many CASSLGTNTEAFF TGCGCCAGCAGCTTGGGTACGAACACTGAAGCTTTCTTT
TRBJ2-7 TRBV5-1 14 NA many CASSLEQRAYEQYF TGCGCCAGCAGCTTGGAACAGAGGGCGTACGAGCAGTACTTC
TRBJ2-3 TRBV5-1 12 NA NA CASHLGSDTQYF TGCGCCAGCCACCTAGGGTCGGATACGCAGTATTTT
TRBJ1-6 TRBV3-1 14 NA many CASSQGYKNSPLHF TGTGCCAGCAGCCAAGGATACAAGAATTCACCCCTCCACTTT
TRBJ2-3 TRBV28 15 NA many CASSFTGDMTDTQYF TGTGCCAGCAGTTTTACGGGAGATATGACAGATACGCAGTATTTT
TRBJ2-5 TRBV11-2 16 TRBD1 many CASSPHIDRAQETQYF TGTGCCAGCAGCCCCCATATAGACAGGGCCCAAGAGACCCAGTACTTC
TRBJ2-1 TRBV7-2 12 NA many CASSRPGLGQFF TGTGCCAGCAGCCGTCCAGGGCTTGGGCAGTTCTTC
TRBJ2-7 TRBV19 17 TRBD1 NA CASSIIGQGRTRHEQYF TGTGCCAGTAGTATAATAGGACAGGGGAGGACTCGTCACGAGCAGTACTTC
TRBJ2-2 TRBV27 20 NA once CASRHRGQGGVAVNTGELFF TGTGCCAGCAGGCATAGAGGACAGGGAGGGGTGGCCGTGAACACCGGGGAGCTGTTTTTT
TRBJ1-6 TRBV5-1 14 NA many CASSLVQGNSPLHF TGCGCCAGCAGCTTGGTTCAGGGTAATTCACCCCTCCACTTT
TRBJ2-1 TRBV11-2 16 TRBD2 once CASGLDTSGSVHEQFF TGTGCCAGCGGCTTGGATACTAGCGGGAGTGTCCATGAGCAGTTCTTC
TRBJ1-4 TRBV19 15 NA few CASSALLTMTEKLFF TGTGCCAGTAGTGCGCTTCTCACGATGACTGAAAAACTGTTTTTT
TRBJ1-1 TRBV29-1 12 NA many CSVDSGSTEAFF TGCAGCGTTGATTCGGGGTCCACTGAAGCTTTCTTT
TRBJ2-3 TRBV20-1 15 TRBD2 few CSAKSGRGEEDTQYF TGCAGTGCTAAATCCGGGAGGGGGGAGGAAGATACGCAGTATTTT
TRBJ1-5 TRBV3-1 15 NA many CASSSRGALNQPQHF TGTGCCAGCAGCAGCCGGGGAGCCCTAAATCAGCCCCAGCATTTT
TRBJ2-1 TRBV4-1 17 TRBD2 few CASSQGERLADYNEQFF TGCGCCAGCAGCCAAGGGGAGAGACTAGCGGATTACAATGAGCAGTTCTTC
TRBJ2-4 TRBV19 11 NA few CASSILDIQYF TGTGCCAGTAGTATTCTGGACATTCAGTACTTC
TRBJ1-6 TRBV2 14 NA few CASRGPGTGSPLHF TGTGCCAGCAGGGGCCCAGGGACCGGATCACCCCTCCACTTT
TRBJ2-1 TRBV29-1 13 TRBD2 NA CSEKNSGNNEQFF TGCAGCGAAAAAAATAGCGGGAACAATGAGCAGTTCTTC
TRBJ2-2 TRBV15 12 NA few CATSRGHGELFF TGTGCCACCAGCAGAGGACACGGGGAGCTGTTTTTT
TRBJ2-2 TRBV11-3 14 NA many CASSLGGDTGELFF TGTGCCAGCAGCTTAGGCGGGGACACCGGGGAGCTGTTTTTT
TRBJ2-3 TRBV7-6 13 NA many CASTGFDGDTQYF TGTGCCAGCACAGGTTTCGACGGAGATACGCAGTATTTT
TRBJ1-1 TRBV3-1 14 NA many CASSPLGSTSEAFF TGTGCCAGCAGCCCTCTCGGCAGTACCTCTGAAGCTTTCTTT
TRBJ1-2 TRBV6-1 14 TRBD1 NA CASSTRDRDNGYTF TGTGCCAGCAGTACCCGGGACAGGGATAATGGCTACACCTTC
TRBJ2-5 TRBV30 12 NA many CAWSGVQETQYF TGTGCCTGGAGTGGAGTCCAAGAGACCCAGTACTTC
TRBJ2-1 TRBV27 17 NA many CASSLSGGPSSYNEQFF TGTGCCAGCAGTTTATCGGGAGGTCCAAGCTCCTACAATGAGCAGTTCTTC
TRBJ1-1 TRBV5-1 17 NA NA CASSLGVHRLSNTEAFF TGCGCCAGCAGCTTGGGGGTTCACAGGTTGAGTAACACTGAAGCTTTCTTT
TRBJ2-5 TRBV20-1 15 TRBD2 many CSAGLAGGLQETQYF TGCAGTGCTGGACTAGCGGGAGGGCTTCAAGAGACCCAGTACTTC
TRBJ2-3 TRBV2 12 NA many CASRARADTQYF TGTGCCAGCAGGGCTAGAGCAGATACGCAGTATTTT
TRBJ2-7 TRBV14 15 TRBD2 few CASSQDLAEPYEQYF TGTGCCAGCAGCCAAGATCTAGCGGAACCCTACGAGCAGTACTTC
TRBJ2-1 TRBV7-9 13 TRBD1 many CASRWDSHNEQFF TGTGCCAGCAGATGGGACAGCCACAATGAGCAGTTCTTC
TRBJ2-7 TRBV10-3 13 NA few CAIKAAGGYEQYF TGTGCCATCAAAGCGGCAGGGGGGTACGAGCAGTACTTC
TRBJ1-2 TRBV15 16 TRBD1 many CATSDLTDRENYGYTF TGTGCCACCAGCGATTTAACGGACAGGGAGAACTATGGCTACACCTTC
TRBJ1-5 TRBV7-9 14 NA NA CASNGGLSTTPQHF TGTGCCAGTAACGGGGGGCTCAGCACAACTCCCCAGCATTTT
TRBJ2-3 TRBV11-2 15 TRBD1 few CASSFDQGATDTQYF TGTGCCAGCAGCTTTGATCAGGGGGCCACAGATACGCAGTATTTT
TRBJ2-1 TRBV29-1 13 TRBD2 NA CSVALAGDSEQFF TGCAGCGTTGCGCTAGCGGGAGATAGTGAGCAGTTCTTC
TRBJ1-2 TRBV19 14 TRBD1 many CASSIGGTVYGYTF TGTGCCAGTAGTATCGGTGGGACAGTCTATGGCTACACCTTC
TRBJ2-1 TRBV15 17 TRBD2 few CATSRALAGSSYNEQFF TGTGCCACCAGCAGAGCCCTAGCGGGTAGCTCCTACAATGAGCAGTTCTTC
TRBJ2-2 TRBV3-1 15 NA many CASSQVEELHRELFF TGTGCCAGCAGCCAAGTGGAGGAGCTACACCGGGAGCTGTTTTTT
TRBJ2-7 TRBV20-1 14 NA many CSARFADSSYEQYF TGCAGTGCTAGATTTGCGGACAGCTCCTACGAGCAGTACTTC
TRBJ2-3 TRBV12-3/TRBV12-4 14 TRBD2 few CASSLVGGADTQYF TGTGCCAGCAGTTTAGTGGGAGGGGCAGATACGCAGTATTTT
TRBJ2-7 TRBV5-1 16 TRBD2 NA CASSLFWASGSYEQYF TGCGCCAGCAGCTTGTTTTGGGCTAGCGGGAGTTACGAGCAGTACTTC
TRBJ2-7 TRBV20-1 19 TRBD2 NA CSARDHGGELAGSSYEQYF TGCAGTGCTAGAGATCATGGAGGGGAACTAGCGGGTAGCTCCTACGAGCAGTACTTC
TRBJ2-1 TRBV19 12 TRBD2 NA CASSIGAGAMFF TGTGCCAGTAGTATTGGTGCGGGAGCCATGTTCTTC
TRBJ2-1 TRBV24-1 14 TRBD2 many CATSLSGGSNEQFF TGTGCCACCAGTCTGTCCGGGGGGAGCAATGAGCAGTTCTTC
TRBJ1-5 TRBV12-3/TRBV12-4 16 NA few CASSPLLWYSNQPQHF TGTGCCAGCAGTCCACTGCTGTGGTATAGCAATCAGCCCCAGCATTTT
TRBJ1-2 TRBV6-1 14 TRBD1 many CASHPVGTARSYTF TGTGCCAGCCACCCCGTCGGGACAGCGCGGAGCTACACCTTC
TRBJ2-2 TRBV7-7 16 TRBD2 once CASSLSAGGPAGELFF TGTGCTAGCAGCTTATCGGCGGGAGGGCCGGCCGGGGAGCTGTTTTTT
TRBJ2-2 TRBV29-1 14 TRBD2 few CSVGTSGNTGELFF TGCAGCGTGGGGACTAGCGGGAACACCGGGGAGCTGTTTTTT